This TCR beta chain was recovered during a study of shared clonotypes between healthy human individuals. At the level of the study: A couple of women and three men aged 18 to 49 made up the donors. Study-wide results and limits: Non-shared clonotypes had lower generation probabilities than clonotypes shared by all four sorted-subset donors. The naive CD4 repertoires of a handful of donors were compared, and around 4.9% of clonotypes were shared.

This CDR3 comprises 16 residues. The germline CDR1 and CDR2 sequences are SGHTA and FQGNSA. The junction had 1 base not matched to a gene; V was cut back by 4 bases and J by 1 base. Sequencing was performed with immunoSEQ multiplex PCR; in TCRdb, only in-frame clones are kept and a portion is missing. Here the sample spans fewer than 3 million clones, around 92% being singletons. As regards this clone: Its antigen is as yet unknown. This same CDR3 is encoded by further DNA sequences in the sample.

J is TRBJ2-3 and V is TRBV7-2; 14 positions match TRBD2. This clonotype originated in a man in his late teens or twenties in good health. Some clones in this sample may be carry-over from other donors' samples. Input material: naive CD4+ T cells from PBMCs. Subset described: CD45RA+ positively selected. The CDR3 protein is CASSSGLAGGTDTQYF. The CDR3 bases are TGTGCCAGCAGCTCGGGACTAGCGGGAGGCACAGATACGCAGTATTTT.